The rows below give T cell receptor beta chains drawn from one sample of a study of cytomegalovirus exposure and HLA in healthy donors. Profiled with immunoSEQ multiplex PCR; TCRdb holds only in-frame clones, not every one. The listing contains around 75,000 clones. Source material: PBMCs. The receptors stem from a man aged 50-59 years in good health and CMV-seropositive. CDR3s include the opening cysteine and the closing phenylalanine or tryptophan. The D gene is left open where the match is weak.

CDR3 | DNA | D | J | V
CSVSPGLAGGGSYNEQFF | TGCAGCGTTTCCCCGGGACTAGCGGGAGGGGGATCCTACAATGAGCAGTTCTTC | TRBD2 | TRBJ2-1 | TRBV29-1
CASSLPDDRGEAFF | TGTGCCAGCAGTTTACCCGATGACAGGGGTGAAGCTTTCTTT | TRBD1 | TRBJ1-1 | TRBV28
CAWSGGWNTEAFF | TGTGCCTGGTCGGGTGGATGGAACACTGAAGCTTTCTTT | . | TRBJ1-1 | TRBV30
CASSHRRGTEKLFF | TGTGCCAGCAGCCATCGACGGGGTACCGAAAAACTGTTTTTT | . | TRBJ1-4 | TRBV27
CASSISWGSGTGELFF | TGTGCCAGTAGTATAAGTTGGGGTTCAGGGACCGGGGAGCTGTTTTTT | . | TRBJ2-2 | TRBV19
CASREGATDTQYF | TGCGCCAGCAGGGAGGGGGCCACAGATACGCAGTATTTT | . | TRBJ2-3 | TRBV10-1
CASSDRGLGETQYF | TGTGCCAGCAGTGACAGGGGGCTGGGGGAGACCCAGTACTTC | TRBD1 | TRBJ2-5 | TRBV2
CASSQGRRGREAFF | TGTGCCAGCAGCCAAGGCCGCCGGGGGAGGGAAGCTTTCTTT | . | TRBJ1-1 | TRBV2
CASSYNREAQYF | TGTGCCAGCAGTTACAACAGGGAAGCCCAGTACTTC | . | TRBJ2-5 | TRBV11-2
CASSLRDRDSTDTQYF | TGTGCCAGCAGCCTCCGGGACAGGGATAGCACAGATACGCAGTATTTT | TRBD1 | TRBJ2-3 | TRBV7-9
CASSRASGSTDTQYF | TGTGCCAGCAGCCGCGCTAGCGGGAGCACAGATACGCAGTATTTT | TRBD2 | TRBJ2-3 | TRBV11-2
CASSVGASGTNEQFF | TGTGCCAGCAGCGTAGGGGCTAGCGGGACCAATGAGCAGTTCTTC | TRBD2 | TRBJ2-1 | TRBV9
CASSQQGSGELFF | TGTGCCAGTAGTCAACAGGGGAGCGGGGAGCTGTTTTTT | TRBD1 | TRBJ2-2 | TRBV19
CASSLGDSGNTIYF | TGCGCCAGCAGTCTAGGGGACTCTGGAAACACCATATATTTT | . | TRBJ1-3 | TRBV4-1
CASSPRLAATDTQYF | TGTGCCAGCAGCCCCCGGTTAGCTGCAACAGATACGCAGTATTTT | . | TRBJ2-3 | TRBV4-2
CATARDYTDTQYF | TGTGCCACCGCACGGGATTACACAGATACGCAGTATTTT | . | TRBJ2-3 | TRBV15
CASSFGTGNTIYF | TGTGCCAGCAGCTTCGGTACTGGAAACACCATATATTTT | . | TRBJ1-3 | TRBV5-5
CASSPGLAGFQSSYNEQFF | TGTGCCAGCAGCCCCGGACTAGCGGGTTTTCAAAGCTCCTACAATGAGCAGTTCTTC | TRBD2 | TRBJ2-1 | TRBV14
CASSARTGGGETQYF | TGTGCCAGCAGCGCCCGGACAGGGGGGGGAGAGACCCAGTACTTC | TRBD1 | TRBJ2-5 | TRBV11-3
CAWTGGGTGELFF | TGTGCCTGGACAGGGGGCGGTACCGGGGAGCTGTTTTTT | TRBD1 | TRBJ2-2 | TRBV30